This T cell receptor beta chain is drawn from a study of blood T cells in healthy people across ages. Whole-study context: With template switching, about one barcoded beta molecule was captured per two T cells.

In regard to this clonotype: Its antigen is unidentified.

The CDR3 has 17 amino acids. Germline V gene data show CDR1 as MDHEN and CDR2 as SYDVKM. Trimming took off 3 bases at V and 0 bases at J, with 15 bases between the two ends. Through a sample-barcoded 5' primer and a J-beta primer mix, a second PCR was run for roughly 6 to 12 cycles. From each sample, at least 2.5 million paired-end reads containing CDR3 were obtained. TCRdb re-called the 5' RACE reads with MiXCR, one entry per CDR3 protein. Here the sample spans almost 800,000 distinct CDR3 sequences, 58% being singletons. Study-wide findings and caveats: Estimates based on one million T cells were treated as lower bounds.

The sequence came from a man under 40 in good health. The specimen sequenced was blood. V and J are TRBV28 and TRBJ1-5; no definite D call. CDR3 nucleotides: TGTGCCAGCAGTTTCCCAAGCTACACCTATAGCAATCAGCCCCAGCATTTT. Translating it yields CASSFPSYTYSNQPQHF.